The T cell receptor (beta chain) under discussion was sequenced for a study of shared clonotypes between healthy human individuals. The repertoire was sequenced with immunoSEQ multiplex PCR; TCRdb's copy has only in-frame clones and lacks some. The repertoire consists of about 2.2 million clones, with about 94% occurring once and the leading ten covering 1.5% to 2%. A remark on this clone: Its specificity is unknown.

Positively selected for CCR7, the CD45RO-negative cells used as naive CD8 cells excluded terminally differentiated effector memory CD45RA+ cells. Study-wide findings and caveats: Some naive CD4 clonotypes, approximately 4.5%, turned up in common across a handful of donors. Clonotype sharing among the donors was expected to vary with sequencing depth.

Sample: naive CD8+ T cells from PBMCs. The clonotype originates from a man aged 18 to 29 in good health. Some clones in this sample may be carry-over from other donors' samples.

CDR3 loop: CASSSGDRGYVYLTDTQYF. Written as DNA, the CDR3 is TGCGCCAGCAGCTCAGGGGACAGGGGCTATGTATACCTCACAGATACGCAGTATTTT. The J gene is TRBJ2-3, the V gene TRBV5-1; 10 bases fit TRBD1. V was pared by 3 bases and J by 2 bases, with 15 bases of the junction left unmatched. This CDR3 spans 19 amino acids. The germline gives CDR1 SGHRS, CDR2 YFSETQ.